Each of the 28 T cell receptor beta chains below was sequenced from the same sample in a study of beta chain features in type 1 diabetes. The authors reverse transcribed all of the isolated RNA, so sequencing captured expressed TCRB transcripts. Sequenced by immunoSEQ multiplex PCR; TCRdb stores in-frame clones only, minus some. The sample includes about 320,000 clones, 14% of them seen just once. Sequenced input: central memory CD4+ T cells from blood. These receptors originate from a man aged 25-45 years in good health.

This clone is a singleton in its sample. The chain joins TRBV5-1 to TRBJ1-1; D is uncertain. The length of the CDR3 is 17 residues. V lost 1 base, J lost 6 bases, and 22 bases lay in between. Germline assignment: CDR1 SGHRS and CDR2 YFSETQ. The CDR3 DNA follows: TGCGCCAGCAGCTTGAGTGTGGCGGCCGCCATGAGTGCTGAAGCTTTCTTT. This translates into CASSLSVAAAMSAEAFF.

This clone was counted only a few times. V and J are TRBV7-2 and TRBJ2-5; 9 nucleotides line up with TRBD1. Germline V lookup: CDR1 SGHTA, CDR2 FQGNSA. The CDR3 is made up of 15 amino acids. V was clipped by 4 bases and J by 5 bases; unmatched bases: 8. In nucleotides, the CDR3 is TGTGCCAGCAGCTCCTGGACAGGGGAAGTGGAGACCCAGTACTTC. Encoded protein: CASSSWTGEVETQYF.

This clone came up a few times. The V gene is TRBV5-6, the J gene TRBJ2-3; 10 bases match TRBD1. Germline V CDR1 and CDR2: SGHDT, YYEEEE. The CDR3 spans 15 residues. The ends lost 4 bases at V and 8 bases at J; junction bases unmatched: 10. The CDR3 protein is CASSKGQGTAFTQYF. CDR3 sequence (DNA): TGTGCCAGCAGCAAGGGACAGGGGACAGCTTTTACGCAGTATTTT.

This clone was observed a few times. The chain is built from TRBV6-1 and TRBJ1-5; 7 positions agree with TRBD1. This CDR3 has 14 amino acids. The germline CDR1 and CDR2 sequences are MNHNS and SASEGT. V was pared by 5 bases and J by 6 bases, with 7 bases of the junction left unmatched. The CDR3 DNA reads TGTGCCAGCAGTCAGACAGGGTTTATTCAGCCCCAGCATTTT. This sequence encodes CASSQTGFIQPQHF.

This clone was counted only a few times. The junction differs from germline at one of its ends, possibly a read error. The chain uses TRBV5-4 and TRBJ1-1, with 8 bases fitting TRBD1. CDR1 and CDR2 from the germline V gene are SGHNT and YYREEE (reference sequence). CDR3 size: 17 residues. CDR3 sequence reads: CASSHDRGGWENTEAFF. The DNA of the CDR3 is TGCGCCAGCAGCCACGACAGGGGCGGATGGGAGAACACTGAAGCTTTCTTT.

This clone has a count of ten or more. The genes are TRBV12-2 and TRBJ2-1; the table names TRBD1, a call not compared with the DNA. TRBV12-2 is described as a pseudogene. The CDR3 runs to 12 residues. CDR3 sequence (DNA): TGTGCAAGTCGCTTAAATTCATATGAGCAGTTCTTC. It is translated as CASRLNSYEQFF.

This clone was counted many times. The chain is built from TRBV21-1 and TRBJ2-1; the DNA was not used to check the table's D call, TRBD2. TRBV21-1 is a listed pseudogene. The CDR3 consists of 17 residues. The CDR3 loop reads CARLTGTSMLCNNEQFF. The CDR3 DNA is TGTGCCAGACTAACCGGGACTAGCATGCTATGTAACAATGAGCAGTTCTTC.

The rearrangement joins TRBV2 to TRBJ2-5; possible D gene TRBD1, 5 bases. The CDR3 sequence is 12 residues long. Deletions cut 6 bases from V and 7 bases from J, with 12 bases between. Germline CDR1 is SNHLY and CDR2 is FYNNEI. The CDR3 DNA is TGTGCCAGCAGGACAGACCTGGGGACCCAGTACTTC. This sequence encodes CASRTDLGTQYF.

This chain connects TRBV15 to TRBJ2-3; 7 nucleotides match TRBD1. J lost 3 bases, V lost 5 bases, and 8 bases had no gene match. CDR1 LNHNV and CDR2 YYDKDF come from the germline V gene (reference sequence). The CDR3 contains 15 residues. The CDR3 nucleotides read TGTGCCACCAGCCGAACAAACAGGGGTACAGATACGCAGTATTTT. It codes for CATSRTNRGTDTQYF. Full variable domain (rest looked up from reference TRBV15 and TRBJ2-3): DAMVIQNPRYQVTQFGKPVTLSCSQTLNHNVMYWYQQKSSQAPKLLFHYYDKDFNNEADTPDNFQSRRPNTSFCFLDIRSPGLGDTAMYLCATSRTNRGTDTQYFGPGTRLTVL.

The chain couples TRBV4-3 to TRBJ1-5; no clear D gene. CDR3 length: 17 residues. In germline, CDR1 is LGHNA, CDR2 YSLEER. The germline V and J ends were trimmed by 0 bases and 5 bases, with 17 bases remaining between them. CDR3 loop: CASSQEGMAARDQPQHF. The DNA of the CDR3 is TGCGCCAGCAGCCAAGAAGGCATGGCGGCGAGGGATCAGCCCCAGCATTTT.

This clone was picked up a small number of times. This chain uses TRBV5-4 with TRBJ1-1; D gene uncertain. Germline values: CDR1 SGHNT, CDR2 YYREEE (reference sequence). This CDR3 comprises 13 residues. Trimming left V 2 bases short and J 1 base short, with 6 bases between. In DNA form, the CDR3 reads TGTGCCAGCAGCTTTAAGGGGAACACTGAAGCTTTCTTT. This encodes CASSFKGNTEAFF.

The chain joins TRBV5-1 to TRBJ2-7; 12 bases are shared with TRBD2. Trimming removed 1 base from V and 1 base from J; junction bases left unmatched: 3. CDR3 size: 16 residues. Germline lookup yields CDR1 SGHRS and CDR2 YFSETQ. CDR3 sequence reads: CASSLHTSGGSYEQYF. The CDR3 nucleotides read TGCGCCAGCAGCTTGCATACTAGCGGGGGGTCCTACGAGCAGTACTTC. Filled out from reference TRBV5-1 and TRBJ2-7, the complete variable domain reads KAGVTQTPRYLIKTRGQQVTLSCSPISGHRSVSWYQQTPGQGLQFLFEYFSETQRNKGNFPGRFSGRQFSNSRSEMNVSTLELGDSALYLCASSLHTSGGSYEQYFGPGTRLTVT.

Ten or more counts support this clone. The chain uses TRBV27 and TRBJ1-1; no clear D. The CDR3 consists of 11 residues. V was cut by 11 bases and J by 5 bases, with 12 bases left in between. Germline loops: CDR1 MNHEY, CDR2 SMNVEV (reference sequence). CDR3 DNA: TGTGCCGTGTCGCGGGGAACTGAAGCTTTCTTT. It translates to CAVSRGTEAFF.

The chain has TRBV6-1 and TRBJ1-2, with a possible D match to TRBD1 (6 bases). Trimming took 4 bases from V and 5 from J, leaving 17 bases between them. CDR3 length: 15 residues. Per the germline V gene, CDR1 is MNHNS and CDR2 is SASEGT. CDR3 protein: CASSGGGPGTYGYTF. CDR3 nucleotides: TGTGCCAGCAGTGGAGGGGGACCGGGAACTTATGGCTACACCTTC.

This clone showed up just a few times. The V gene is TRBV5-1, the J gene TRBJ1-5, with 7 bases identical to TRBD1. Germline values: CDR1 SGHRS, CDR2 YFSETQ. The CDR3 spans 17 residues. V dropped 0 bases and J dropped 7; count of bases not matched to a gene: 13. CDR3 nucleotides: TGCGCCAGCAGCTTGGTTAGGGGGCAGACAGGACCCCAGCCCCAGCATTTT. This encodes CASSLVRGQTGPQPQHF.

This clone has a handful of counts. The rearrangement uses TRBV7-9 and TRBJ1-1; D is possibly TRBD1 (5 bases). V lost 3 bases and J lost 6, with 17 bases in between. CDR1 and CDR2 (germline): SEHNR, FQNEAQ (reference sequence). CDR3 length: 15 residues. CDR3 amino acids: CASSLTRAGVAEAFF. DNA of the CDR3: TGTGCCAGCAGCTTGACCCGGGCGGGGGTAGCTGAAGCTTTCTTT.

This clone was seen a handful of times. The genes are TRBV10-1 and TRBJ2-3; TRBD2 matches 8 bases. Trimming at V came to 8 bases and at J to 4 bases, leaving 2 bases not matched to a gene. The CDR3 runs to 12 residues. The V gene's germline CDR1 is WNHNN and CDR2 SYGVQD (reference sequence). The CDR3 is CASGGGSDTQYF. The CDR3, as DNA: TGCGCCAGCGGCGGGGGGTCAGATACGCAGTATTTT.

This clone was detected ten times or more. V and J are TRBV19 and TRBJ1-5; D remains ambiguous. CDR1 is LNHDA, CDR2 SQIVND, per germline (reference sequence). The CDR3 covers 12 residues. Between the trimmed V and J ends, which lost 3 bases and 7 bases, there was a span of 7 bases. CDR3 loop: CASSISYQPQHF. CDR3 in DNA: TGTGCCAGTAGTATCTCTTACCAGCCCCAGCATTTT.

The rearrangement joins TRBV11-2 to TRBJ2-5; D is possibly TRBD2 (6 bases). V was shortened by 3 bases and J by 4 bases, with 12 bases between the two germline ends. The CDR3 consists of 14 residues. CDR1 is SGHAT, CDR2 FQNNGV, per germline. The CDR3 bases are TGTGCCAGCAGCTTGGAGACTAGGGGAGAGACCCAGTACTTC. This gives the protein CASSLETRGETQYF.

The V call is TRBV9, the J call TRBJ1-3; TRBD1 might be the D (6 bases). V was trimmed by 0 bases and J by 3 bases, leaving 10 bases between them. Germline-derived CDR1 and CDR2 are SGDLS and YYNGEE. This CDR3 spans 15 amino acids. This chain's CDR3 is CASSVGTVGGNTIYF. The CDR3 DNA is TGTGCCAGCAGCGTAGGGACAGTTGGTGGAAACACCATATATTTT.

This clone has at least ten counts. The J gene is TRBJ2-5, the V gene TRBV29-1; the match to TRBD1 covers 7 bases. This CDR3 spans 12 amino acids. Germline V gene sequence: CDR1 SQVTM, CDR2 ANQGSEA. With V trimmed by 6 bases and J by 4 bases, 5 bases remained unmatched. This chain's CDR3 is CSVGQPGETQYF. The CDR3 DNA reads TGCAGCGTGGGACAGCCCGGAGAGACCCAGTACTTC. Variable domain in full (rest from reference TRBV29-1 and TRBJ2-5): SAVISQKPSRDICQRGTSLTIQCQVDSQVTMMFWYRQQPGQSLTLIATANQGSEATYESGFVIDKFPISRPNLTFSTLTVSNMSPEDSSIYLCSVGQPGETQYFGPGTRLLVL.

This clone was recorded at least ten times. The chain uses TRBV9 and TRBJ2-2, with D perhaps matching TRBD2 (6 bases). This CDR3 has 15 residues. Germline V lookup: CDR1 SGDLS, CDR2 YYNGEE. V dropped 0 bases and J dropped 5 bases, with 11 bases sitting between them. The CDR3 sequence: CASSVGVSGTGELFF. The CDR3 nucleotides are TGTGCCAGCAGCGTAGGTGTTAGCGGAACCGGGGAGCTGTTTTTT.

The CDR3 DNA reads as TGTGCCAGCAGCGAGAAAGGGGACAGATACAATGAGCAGTTCTTC. Protein product: CASSEKGDRYNEQFF. This chain connects TRBV9 to TRBJ2-1; 7 bases fit TRBD1. The CDR3 is 15 residues long. In germline, CDR1 is SGDLS, CDR2 YYNGEE. The V segment lost 3 bases and the J segment 4 bases; nucleotides outside the gene matches: 7. The variable domain in full, with the rest retrieved from reference TRBV9 and TRBJ2-1, is DSGVTQTPKHLITATGQRVTLRCSPRSGDLSVYWYQQSLDQGLQFLIQYYNGEERAKGNILERFSAQQFPDLHSELNLSSLELGDSALYFCASSEKGDRYNEQFFGPGTRLTVL.

The chain joins TRBV2 to TRBJ1-3, with a tentative D call TRBD1 (6 bases). CDR1 is SNHLY and CDR2 is FYNNEI in the germline V gene. CDR3 size: 14 residues. V was shortened by 5 bases and J by 1 base, with 9 bases between the two germline ends. Written as DNA, the CDR3 is TGTGCCAGCAGTTCACAGGGTTCTGGAAACACCATATATTTT. This encodes CASSSQGSGNTIYF.

This chain uses TRBV7-3 with TRBJ2-5; the D is unclear. V was clipped by 2 bases and J by 4 bases, with 5 bases between them. The V gene's germline CDR1 is SGHTA and CDR2 FQGTGA. There are 12 residues in the CDR3. CDR3 in amino acids: CASSLARETQYF. The DNA of the CDR3 is TGTGCCAGCAGCTTAGCCAGAGAGACCCAGTACTTC.

The rearrangement uses TRBV6-1 and TRBJ2-3; no firm D call. The CDR3 has 11 residues. In germline, CDR1 is MNHNS, CDR2 SASEGT. V was shortened by 2 bases and J by 6 bases, with 3 bases between the two germline ends. The CDR3 loop is CASSEQDTQYF. CDR3 nucleotide sequence: TGTGCCAGCAGTGAACAGGATACGCAGTATTTT.

This clone was recorded at least ten times. The V call is TRBV18, the J call TRBJ2-1, with 10 nucleotides matching TRBD1. Germline assignment: CDR1 KGHSH and CDR2 LQKENI. The CDR3 has 16 amino acids. With V trimmed by 3 bases and J by 0 bases, 2 bases remained unmatched. The CDR3 DNA reads TGTGCCAGCTCACCCTGGACAGGGGGCTCCTACAATGAGCAGTTCTTC. Translating it yields CASSPWTGGSYNEQFF.

The V gene is TRBV7-3, the J gene TRBJ2-2; D not certain. There are 15 residues in the CDR3. V lost 3 bases and J lost 1, with 9 bases in between. Germline V gene lookup returns CDR1 SGHTA and CDR2 FQGTGA. The CDR3 DNA is TGTGCCAGCAGCTTGACCCTGGGGAACACCGGGGAGCTGTTTTTT. As protein: CASSLTLGNTGELFF.